This T cell receptor (beta chain) came from a study of T cell responses to AZD1222 COVID-19 vaccine. Study observations and caveats: Seropositive status at baseline applied to only 6 or 7 AZD1222 recipients. Vaccine-related CD4 TCRs covered spike, predominating at 160-218 and 743-854.

The V gene's germline CDR1 is MNHEY and CDR2 SMNVEV (reference sequence). V lost 7 bases and J lost 7, with 16 bases in between. The CDR3 has 13 residues. With regard to this clone: Its antigen is currently unknown.

Sequenced by immunoSEQ multiplex PCR; TCRdb stores in-frame clones only, minus some. Among 150,000 to 200,000 clones listed, roughly 90% were seen once. The clonotype was recovered from an adult who received the AZD1222 COVID-19 vaccine. The rearrangement joins TRBV27 to TRBJ1-1; D not certain. The material was peripheral blood, obtained 28 days after the second AZD1222 dose. CDR3 amino acids: CASMDGPSYEAFF. CDR3 in DNA: TGTGCCAGCATGGATGGCCCGAGTTATGAAGCTTTCTTT.